These 21 T cell receptor beta chains originate from one sample sequenced in a study of STAT5B mutations in CD4+ large granular lymphocyte leukemia. TCRdb keeps only in-frame clones here, not all; method: immunoSEQ multiplex PCR. The sample lists 40,000 to 45,000 clones, roughly 79% occurring once. Material: CD4+ T cells from blood buffy coats. The receptors were gathered from a human donor in good health.

The chain joins TRBV6-6 to TRBJ1-1; D not certain. The CDR3 loop spans 10 amino acids. CDR1 is MNHNY and CDR2 is SVGAGI in the germline V gene (reference sequence). Trimming took 6 bases from V and 7 from J, leaving 6 bases between them. The CDR3 is CASRQREAFF. Here the CDR3 DNA reads TGTGCCAGCAGACAGCGTGAAGCTTTCTTT.

This clone turned up a few times. The chain is built from TRBV19 and TRBJ1-1, with D unresolved. Per germline, CDR1 LNHDA and CDR2 SQIVND (reference sequence). This CDR3 has 15 amino acids. With 5 bases removed from V and 4 bases from J, the gap between germline ends came to 17 bases. The CDR3 spells CASSLQVDVFTEAFF. CDR3 DNA sequence: TGTGCCAGTAGTTTGCAGGTCGATGTGTTCACTGAAGCTTTCTTT.

Turning to this clone: The same CDR3 also results from other DNA sequences found in this sample. The chain joins TRBV5-1 to TRBJ1-1; 8 nucleotides match TRBD1. This CDR3 comprises 15 residues. The J segment lost 1 base and the V segment lost 1 base, leaving 3 bases of the junction unmatched. Germline V gives CDR1 SGHRS, CDR2 YFSETQ. CDR3 amino acids: CASSLSGTGNTEAFF. CDR3 in DNA: TGCGCCAGCAGCTTGTCCGGGACAGGGAACACTGAAGCTTTCTTT.

This clone is a singleton in its sample. This sequence joins TRBV6-5 and TRBJ2-7, with 7 bases matching TRBD1. Unmatched junction bases numbered 9, after V lost 5 bases and J lost 2 bases. Germline assignment: CDR1 MNHEY and CDR2 SVGAGI. The CDR3 extends over 15 amino acids. The CDR3 loop reads CASSTDRVATYEQYF. The DNA of the CDR3 is TGTGCCAGCAGTACAGACAGGGTGGCGACCTACGAGCAGTACTTC.

The genes are TRBV5-1 and TRBJ2-5; a possible D gene is TRBD2 (6 bases). Germline CDR1 and CDR2: SGHRS and YFSETQ. This CDR3 contains 15 residues. The germline V and J ends were trimmed by 0 bases and 4 bases, with 13 bases remaining between them. CDR3 residues: CASSLAGGSGETQYF. The DNA for the CDR3 is TGCGCCAGCAGCTTGGCCGGGGGAAGTGGAGAGACCCAGTACTTC.

The chain carries TRBV5-8 and TRBJ1-2; D is possibly TRBD1 (6 bases). V was pared by 0 bases and J by 5 bases, with 26 bases between. This CDR3 is built from 19 residues. Per the germline V gene, CDR1 is SGHTS and CDR2 is YDEGEE. In DNA, the CDR3 is TGTGCCAGCAGCTTGGGATTATATGGCAGGGGACGCTCTGAATATGGCTACACCTTC. This gives the protein CASSLGLYGRGRSEYGYTF.

The chain recombines TRBV4-3 with TRBJ1-4, with D perhaps TRBD1 (6 bases). The CDR3 sequence is 15 residues long. Germline V gene lookup returns CDR1 LGHNA and CDR2 YSLEER. The germline V and J ends were trimmed by 0 bases and 8 bases, with 13 bases remaining between them. DNA for the CDR3: TGCGCCAGCAGCCAAGAAACAGGGAAGAGCGAAAAACTGTTTTTT. Amino acid sequence: CASSQETGKSEKLFF.

The chain carries TRBV5-1 and TRBJ2-3; unclear D gene. The germline CDR1 and CDR2 sequences are SGHRS and YFSETQ. V gave up 2 bases and J gave up 6 bases, with 13 bases separating them. The CDR3 extends over 14 amino acids. The CDR3 loop is CASSFGPGLDTQYF. The CDR3 DNA reads TGCGCCAGCAGCTTTGGGCCCGGGTTGGATACGCAGTATTTT.

The J gene is TRBJ2-5, the V gene TRBV5-6; 7 positions match TRBD1. The DNA end lines up better with TRBJ2-7; the J call may be wrong. CDR3 length equals 14 residues. Germline CDR1 is SGHDT and CDR2 is YYEEEE. The CDR3 spells CASSLRTGLVEQYF. Written as DNA, the CDR3 is TGTGCCAGCAGCTTGCGGACAGGCTTGGTCGAGCAGTACTTC.

The chain uses TRBV9 and TRBJ2-2, with TRBD2 identical over 8 bases. This CDR3 spans 16 amino acids. The germline CDR1 and CDR2 sequences are SGDLS and YYNGEE. J was trimmed by 2 bases and V by 3 bases; bases with no gene match: 6. CDR3 sequence: CASSAELAVNTGELFF. The CDR3 DNA follows: TGTGCCAGCAGCGCCGAACTAGCGGTCAACACCGGGGAGCTGTTTTTT.

This sequence joins TRBV15 and TRBJ2-3, with 7 bases aligning to TRBD2. Germline assignment: CDR1 LNHNV and CDR2 YYDKDF (reference sequence). With V trimmed by 0 bases and J by 2 bases, 11 bases remained unmatched. This CDR3 has 18 residues. The CDR3 here is CATSRDLRSGEFTDTQYF. CDR3 coding DNA: TGTGCCACCAGCAGAGATTTAAGAAGCGGGGAATTCACAGATACGCAGTATTTT.

The V call is TRBV28, the J call TRBJ1-2; 7 positions match TRBD1. This CDR3 comprises 15 residues. J lost 7 bases, V lost 5 bases, and 13 bases had no gene match. CDR1 and CDR2 (germline): MDHEN, SYDVKM. The DNA of the CDR3 is TGTGCCAGCAGTCCCTCGACAGGGAGGCGCGGTGGCTACACCTTC. Translation: CASSPSTGRRGGYTF.

This sequence joins TRBV14 and TRBJ1-1; D may be TRBD1 (5 bases). This CDR3 has 14 amino acids. Germline V gene sequence: CDR1 SGHDN, CDR2 FVKESK. The ends were cut back, 6 bases at V and 1 base at J, with 12 bases in the middle. The CDR3 reads CASRPGPRNTEAFF. CDR3 nucleotide sequence: TGTGCCAGCAGACCGGGACCGAGGAACACTGAAGCTTTCTTT.

The V gene is TRBV5-5, the J gene TRBJ2-1, with D tentatively TRBD1 (5 bases). Per germline, CDR1 SGHKS and CDR2 YYEKEE (reference sequence). The CDR3 is 14 residues long. V lost 1 base to trimming and J lost 7 bases, with 12 bases between them. The CDR3 sequence: CASSLIQGWNEQFF. CDR3 nucleotides: TGTGCCAGCAGCTTGATCCAGGGATGGAATGAGCAGTTCTTC.

The chain combines TRBV5-1 with TRBJ1-1; D is unclear. Germline CDR1 reads SGHRS; CDR2 reads YFSETQ. The CDR3 runs 14 residues. V was trimmed by 4 bases and J by 8 bases, leaving 18 bases between them. The CDR3 loop is CASSGDTAAAEAFF. As DNA, the CDR3 is TGCGCCAGCAGCGGAGACACGGCGGCCGCCGAAGCTTTCTTT.

J is TRBJ1-5 and V is TRBV11-2; D gene ambiguous. The germline V gene has CDR1 SGHAT and CDR2 FQNNGV. V shed 1 base and J shed 3 bases, with 4 bases lying between them. This CDR3 has 13 residues. CDR3 sequence (DNA): TGTGCCAGCAGCTTAGTTCCCAATCAGCCCCAGCATTTT. Translating gives CASSLVPNQPQHF. The complete variable domain, with remaining parts taken from reference TRBV11-2 and TRBJ1-5, reads EAGVAQSPRYKIIEKRQSVAFWCNPISGHATLYWYQQILGQGPKLLIQFQNNGVVDDSQLPKDRFSAERLKGVDSTLKIQPAKLEDSAVYLCASSLVPNQPQHFGDGTRLSIL.

The chain joins TRBV6-5 to TRBJ2-7; TRBD1 aligns across 7 bases. The CDR3 has 15 amino acids. V lost 0 bases to trimming and J lost 6 bases; unmatched junction nucleotides: 8. The germline gives CDR1 MNHEY, CDR2 SVGAGI. CDR3 sequence (DNA): TGTGCCAGCAGTTACTCCACGCAGGGGGTAACCGAGCAGTACTTC. Translation gives CASSYSTQGVTEQYF.

V gene TRBV19 combines with J gene TRBJ1-2; 12 bases align to TRBD1. J lost 2 bases, V lost 7 bases, and 5 bases had no gene match. The CDR3 runs 15 residues. Germline CDR1 and CDR2: LNHDA and SQIVND (reference sequence). The CDR3 bases are TGTGCCAGTACTCCCGGGACAGGGGGCAACTATGGCTACACCTTC. Encoded protein: CASTPGTGGNYGYTF.

The V and J genes are TRBV5-4 and TRBJ2-5; 10 nucleotides align to TRBD2. The length of the CDR3 is 15 residues. Per germline, CDR1 SGHNT and CDR2 YYREEE (reference sequence). Losses at the gene ends were 5 bases for V and 5 bases for J; bases not matched to a gene: 9. CDR3 protein: CASRNSGGAWETQYF. In nucleotides, the CDR3 is TGTGCCAGCAGAAACAGCGGGGGGGCTTGGGAGACCCAGTACTTC.

J is TRBJ1-6 and V is TRBV6-1; no reliable D call. The germline CDR1 and CDR2 sequences are MNHNS and SASEGT. The CDR3 is 13 residues long. V lost 4 bases, J lost 9 bases, and 10 bases lay in between. CDR3 DNA sequence: TGTGCCAGCAGTGCGATTTCGGCTTCACCCCTCCACTTT. Its translation is CASSAISASPLHF.

The V call is TRBV29-1, the J call TRBJ2-4; a possible D gene is TRBD2 (6 bases). V was pared by 0 bases and J by 6 bases, with 15 bases between. This CDR3 is built from 15 residues. Germline CDR1 is SQVTM and CDR2 is ANQGSEA. DNA for the CDR3: TGCAGCGTTGAAGAACAGAGAGTCGGGGGAAACATTCAGTACTTC. It encodes CSVEEQRVGGNIQYF.